This TCR beta chain comes out of a study of T-cell reconstitution after alpha-beta-depleted transplantation in children. Preparation of the TCRbeta library used unique molecular identifiers. TCRdb independently ran MiXCR on the PCR reads; one entry per CDR3 protein. The sample carries 500,000 to 600,000 distinct CDR3 sequences, about 33% recorded once. V lost 4 bases to trimming and J lost 10 bases, with 17 bases between them. The CDR3 runs to 14 residues. Germline V lookup: CDR1 SEHNR, CDR2 FQNEAQ (reference sequence). The sample consisted of PBMCs from the stem cell graft donor, taken from the stem cell graft. The chain joins TRBV7-9 to TRBJ1-5; D is possibly TRBD1 (5 bases). The source is a human donor who donated a stem cell graft to a child with aplastic anemia. In nucleotides, the CDR3 is TGTGCCAGCAGCTCTCTGGGGAACGGACAACCCCAGCATTTT. Translation: CASSSLGNGQPQHF.